The 10 T cell receptor beta chains in this list originate from one sample, sequenced in a study of T-cell reconstitution after alpha-beta-depleted transplantation in children. Library preparation (for TCRbeta) was performed with unique molecular identifiers. TCRdb called the PCR reads again in MiXCR, with one record for every CDR3 protein. The sample yields about 980,000 distinct CDR3 sequences, about 29% seen once. The sample consisted of PBMCs, mostly from graft donor cells, taken 360 days after TCRalphabeta/CD19-depleted stem cell transplant. The receptors come from a boy under two years old who had a stem cell transplant for SCID, so the T cells may come from the graft donor.

This clonotype appeared a few times. The chain is built from TRBV7-3 and TRBJ2-1; 9 positions agree with TRBD2. The CDR3 loop spans 15 amino acids. CDR1 is SGHTA, CDR2 FQGTGA, per germline. V shed 5 bases, J shed 6 bases, and the junction held 8 bases outside the gene matches. The CDR3 loop reads CASSALAGRGNEQFF. CDR3 nucleotides: TGTGCCAGCAGCGCCCTAGCGGGGAGGGGCAATGAGCAGTTCTTC.

This clonotype was observed a handful of times. The rearrangement uses TRBV5-1 and TRBJ2-3; D unresolved. The CDR3 is 13 residues long. V lost 0 bases and J 13 bases, leaving 15 bases between the germline ends. From germline, CDR1 is SGHRS and CDR2 YFSETQ. DNA of the CDR3: TGCGCCAGCAGCTTGGGGTCCCGCCCGACGGAGTATTTT. Its translation is CASSLGSRPTEYF. The variable domain in full, with the rest retrieved from reference TRBV5-1 and TRBJ2-3, is KAGVTQTPRYLIKTRGQQVTLSCSPISGHRSVSWYQQTPGQGLQFLFEYFSETQRNKGNFPGRFSGRQFSNSRSEMNVSTLELGDSALYLCASSLGSRPTEYFGPGTRLTVL.

V and J are TRBV4-1 and TRBJ2-3; D may be TRBD2 (5 bases). The CDR3 loop spans 16 amino acids. Trimming removed 1 base from V and 0 bases from J, with 11 bases in between. Germline V lookup: CDR1 MGHRA, CDR2 YSYEKL. The CDR3 coding sequence is TGCGCCAGCAGCCAAGCGGACTTCTCTAGCACAGATACGCAGTATTTT. It encodes CASSQADFSSTDTQYF.

This clonotype has just a few counts. The V call is TRBV13, the J call TRBJ1-1; D may be TRBD1 (6 bases). V lost 5 bases and J lost 9, with 16 bases in between. Germline V gene data show CDR1 as PRHDT and CDR2 as FYEKMQ (reference sequence). The CDR3 contains 13 residues. The CDR3 nucleotides read TGTGCCAGCAGCCTTACCGGGACATACAAAGCTTTCTTT. Translation gives CASSLTGTYKAFF.

CDR3: CATSRDWASPGELFF. The CDR3 DNA is TGTGCCACCAGCAGAGATTGGGCCAGCCCCGGGGAGCTGTTTTTT. This sequence joins TRBV15 and TRBJ2-2, with no clear D. Germline loops: CDR1 LNHNV, CDR2 YYDKDF (reference sequence). Trimming took 0 bases from V and 6 from J, leaving 11 bases between them. The CDR3 length is 15 residues.

The gene calls are TRBV6-1 and TRBJ2-1; possibly TRBD1 for D (7 bases). The CDR3 covers 14 residues. V was clipped by 6 bases and J by 12 bases, with 21 bases between them. Germline assignment: CDR1 MNHNS and CDR2 SASEGT. DNA for the CDR3: TGTGCCAGCAGCCAAAGACAGGGAGGCGGGTCGCAGTTCTTC. This translates into CASSQRQGGGSQFF.

The chain links TRBV20-1 to TRBJ2-2, with D perhaps being TRBD1 or TRBD2 (5 bases each). Germline V gives CDR1 DFQATT, CDR2 SNEGSKA (reference sequence). Trimming pared 4 bases from V and 6 bases from J, leaving 21 bases between. The CDR3 has 16 amino acids. The CDR3: CSATDRVGELAGELFF. Here the CDR3 DNA reads TGCAGTGCTACCGACAGAGTGGGGGAACTCGCCGGGGAGCTGTTTTTT.

This clonotype has more than one count but fewer than ten. The chain employs TRBV7-2 and TRBJ2-5; 8 nucleotides line up with TRBD2. Per germline, CDR1 SGHTA and CDR2 FQGNSA. J gave up 5 bases and V 1 base, and 6 bases lay outside the gene matches. The CDR3 loop spans 15 amino acids. This chain's CDR3 is CASSLVTGGPETQYF. In DNA, the CDR3 is TGTGCCAGCAGCTTAGTAACGGGGGGGCCTGAGACCCAGTACTTC.

The rearrangement joins TRBV12-3 or TRBV12-4 to TRBJ2-1, with D perhaps TRBD1 (6 bases). This CDR3 spans 13 amino acids. Trimming took 0 bases from V and 10 from J, leaving 10 bases between them. As DNA, the CDR3 is TGTGCCAGCAGTTTAGCGGACAGCAGGGAGCAGTTCTTC. Translating gives CASSLADSREQFF.

The rearrangement links TRBV11-2 to TRBJ1-5; 7 bases match TRBD1. The length of the CDR3 is 14 residues. The V gene end was trimmed by 2 bases and the J gene end by 7 bases; junction bases not matched to a gene: 5. Germline CDR1 is SGHAT and CDR2 is FQNNGV. Here the CDR3 DNA reads TGTGCCAGCAGCTTACTAGCAGGGGGGCAGCCCCAGCATTTT. Translated, it gives CASSLLAGGQPQHF.